Sequencing of this TCR beta chain was carried out in a study of blood T cell repertoires in COVID-19. The repertoire was sequenced with immunoSEQ multiplex PCR; TCRdb's copy has only in-frame clones and lacks some. The table lists more than 250,000 clones, about 88% of them singletons. This clonotype was sampled from a man aged 18 to 35 with active or convalescent COVID-19. Material for sequencing was peripheral blood.

The CDR3 DNA reads TGTGCCAGCAGCTCCAGGGTGGCCGGGGAGCTGTTTTTT. It specifies CASSSRVAGELFF. This chain links TRBV7-3 with TRBJ2-2, with D possibly being TRBD1 (5 bases). Germline V lookup: CDR1 SGHTA, CDR2 FQGTGA. The CDR3 spans 13 residues. V gave up 4 bases and J gave up 6 bases, with 9 bases separating them.